This T cell receptor (beta chain) was retrieved from a study of graft-versus-host responses after intestinal transplantation (dated by TCRdb to about 2021). Background on the whole study: Recipients received multivisceral, liver-intestinal, or isolated intestinal transplants. Anti-thymocyte globulin induction was given to all recipients, followed by maintenance tacrolimus and steroids for approximately 3 years. After intestinal transplantation, graft-versus-host and host-versus-graft alloreactive T cell clones were followed in the graft, circulation and bone marrow using bulk TCR-beta CDR3 sequencing. Alloreactive clones were identified by sequencing pre-transplant mixed lymphocyte reaction products and comparing them with unstimulated pre-transplant donor and recipient T cells. The cohort enrolled 24 intestinal transplant recipients, one of whom was a retransplant, and a few patients without pretransplant specimens were excluded. A peak of at least 4% donor T cells among recipient peripheral blood mononuclear cells was the definition used for donor T cell macrochimerism. Rather than being sequenced by the commercial service, samples from three later patients were sequenced in-house on an Illumina MiSeq and processed with MiXCR.

Concerning this clone: The clone's antigen remains unknown. No base quality information exists; no much larger clone differs at one position.

Preparation of the library involved the immunoSEQ multiplex PCR assay. For most patients, genomic DNA was isolated with the Qiagen DNeasy Blood and Tissue Kit and shipped frozen to Adaptive Biotechnologies for TCR sequencing. Adaptive Biotechnologies carried out high-throughput TCR-beta CDR3 sequencing of genomic DNA for most patients. In the paper's pipeline: Adaptive's ImmunoSEQ software was the source of the TCR sequencing data for 15 to 20 patients, while a few other patients were processed with MiXCR and VDJtools. To correct CD4 versus CD8 sorting errors, any sequence found in both subsets at a frequency ratio below 5:1 was removed. CDR3 nucleotide sequences shared between donor and recipient were removed because the origin of such sequences could not be assigned. At least 2-fold expansion over unstimulated cells and a minimum CFSE-low frequency of 0.002% (template counts) or 0.001% (read counts) were required for clones to be classified as alloreactive. Clones detected in sequenced pre-transplant spleen, lymph node, or MLR CFSE-low populations of the donor or recipient were defined as mappable. The cumulative frequency of alloreactive clones was calculated as a percentage of all sequences, weighted by copy number. TCRdb holds this immuneACCESS table with in-frame rearrangements only. Some clones are missing; in checked studies, unresolved V genes explain under half, and the rest has no known cause. V, J and clone size were drawn from that table, and D and trimming were deduced from the DNA. The sample table lists 96,000 or so clones, about 90% of them with a count of one. Around 0.17% of the sample rests with the top ten.

The paper's findings and limits, for the study overall: Conclusions were limited by the relatively low number and heterogeneity of intestinal transplant patients. Early after transplant, declines in HvG clones were associated with peak levels of circulating GvH clones. GvH clones turned up in recipient bone marrow, with some appearing earlier in ileal mucosa or blood, a pattern consistent with an intestinal mucosal origin. In the allografts of patients with donor T cell macrochimerism, GvH to HvG T cell clonal ratios were high.

The CDR3 holds 12 amino acids from the cysteine to the phenylalanine. Only CDR3 DNA remains: 36 bases, in frame from the first base. The V end loses 6 bases and the J end loses 8 bases, and a stretch of 12 bases separates them. For CDR1 and CDR2, the germline V gene lists SGHTA and FQGNSA. Read against the paper, the sample's time point label means: cells obtained before transplantation from donor or recipient. CD3+CD4+ and CD3+CD8+ populations were FACS-sorted from unstimulated pre-transplant donor and recipient cells taken from spleen or lymph nodes. Sequencing was performed on unstimulated CD4+ T cells sorted from spleen or lymph node cells, taken before intestinal transplant. Recombination connected TRBV7-2 to TRBJ2-3; TRBD2 is perhaps the D gene, given 5 matching bases. This clonotype was obtained from a human donor who received an intestinal transplant. In nucleotides, the sequence is TGTGCCAGCAGTTATCGAGGAGGTACGCAGTATTTT. Its translation reads: CASSYRGGTQYF.